This T cell receptor beta chain was sequenced during a study of CD8 T cells in Susac syndrome. Sequencing targeted TCR beta in blood CD8+ and CD4+ T cells. Treatment-naive patients with stable or active relapsing-remitting disease were the multiple sclerosis controls. The TEMRA cells underwent FACS enrichment, while the CD8+ and CD4+ T cells underwent negative isolation. Random hexamers served to reverse transcribe roughly 0.5 to 1 ug RNA. By means of immunoSEQ multiplex PCR, TCR beta CDR3 spanning 54 Vbeta and 13 Jbeta underwent amplification. One entry per CDR3 protein results from TCRdb running MiXCR on the immunoSEQ multiplex PCR reads. The table lists about 71,000 distinct CDR3 sequences, nearly 96% of them singletons. This clonotype was sampled from a human donor with multiple sclerosis. Sequenced input: CD4+ T cells from PBMCs.

The CDR3 DNA reads as TGTGCCTGGAGTGTACCCGGCAGCCCTAACCTCGACGATGAAAAACTGTTTTTT. The encoded protein is CAWSVPGSPNLDDEKLFF. This rearrangement joins TRBV30 to TRBJ1-4, with D uncertain. The CDR3 has 18 amino acids. Between the trimmed V and J ends, which lost 0 bases and 6 bases, there was a span of 23 bases. Per the germline V gene, CDR1 is GTSNPN and CDR2 is SVGIG (reference sequence).